Each of the 3 T cell receptor beta chains below was sequenced from the same sample in a study of blood T cell repertoires in COVID-19. Profiling relied on immunoSEQ multiplex PCR, and the TCRdb table lists in-frame clones only, not all of them. The profile shows under 400,000 clones, approximately 89% of them singletons. The specimen was peripheral blood. The receptors shown here come from a woman aged 55-70 years with COVID-19, enrolled during active disease.

The chain combines TRBV19 with TRBJ1-1; 9 bases agree with TRBD1. V gave up 10 bases and J gave up 4 bases; unmatched junction bases: 16. The CDR3 runs to 16 residues. CDR1 LNHDA and CDR2 SQIVND come from the germline V gene (reference sequence). As DNA, the CDR3 is TGTGCCACCGATCCCCGCGCAGGACAGGGGACCACTGAAGCTTTCTTT. Translation gives CATDPRAGQGTTEAFF.

In its sample, this clone was seen a few times. The gene calls are TRBV2 and TRBJ1-3, with D possibly being TRBD1 (5 bases). In germline, CDR1 is SNHLY, CDR2 FYNNEI. The CDR3 spans 19 residues. Trimming shortened V by 0 bases and J by 0 bases, and 18 bases separated the two germline ends. The CDR3 bases are TGTGCCAGCAGTGAAGCGGGACTCCAGGCTTGGGCCTCTGGAAACACCATATATTTT. Protein sequence: CASSEAGLQAWASGNTIYF.

The chain joins TRBV19 to TRBJ2-1; the D gene is possibly TRBD2 (7 bases). Germline V gene sequence: CDR1 LNHDA, CDR2 SQIVND (reference sequence). The CDR3 is made up of 16 amino acids. V gave up 5 bases and J gave up 4 bases, with 18 bases separating them. CDR3 residues: CASSLIGGAIYNEQFF. Here the CDR3 DNA reads TGTGCCAGTAGTCTAATTGGGGGGGCGATTTACAATGAGCAGTTCTTC.